This passage covers 22 T cell receptor beta chains from one sample sequenced in a study of cytomegalovirus exposure and HLA in healthy donors. Produced via immunoSEQ multiplex PCR; TCRdb's table is partial and in-frame only. The data hold a few hundred thousand clones, with approximately 86% observed a single time. The sequenced material came from PBMCs. These receptors were obtained from a man aged 25-45 years in good health and CMV-seronegative.

J is TRBJ1-2 and V is TRBV6-6; the match to TRBD1 covers 7 bases. Looked up from germline, CDR1 is MNHNY and CDR2 is SVGAGI (reference sequence). With V trimmed by 6 bases and J by 4 bases, 8 bases remained unmatched. The CDR3 sequence is 14 residues long. The CDR3 DNA is TGTGCCAGCAGCACCGACAGGGCGTTCTATGGCTACACCTTC. It translates to CASSTDRAFYGYTF.

This rearrangement joins TRBV7-8 to TRBJ2-1, with 9 bases identical to TRBD2. Germline V gives CDR1 SGHVS, CDR2 FQNEAQ. With V trimmed by 5 bases and J by 1 base, 12 bases remained unmatched. The CDR3 consists of 18 residues. The CDR3 bases are TGTGCCAGCAGCAAATACGGGGTAGCGGGGGTATCCTACAATGAGCAGTTCTTC. Translation: CASSKYGVAGVSYNEQFF. Complete variable domain (other parts from reference TRBV7-8 and TRBJ2-1): GAGVSQSPRYKVAKRGQDVALRCDPISGHVSLFWYQQALGQGPEFLTYFQNEAQLDKSGLPSDRFFAERPEGSVSTLKIQRTQQEDSAVYLCASSKYGVAGVSYNEQFFGPGTRLTVL.

V usage is TRBV11-1 and J usage is TRBJ1-6, with 7 bases identical to TRBD1. V was pared by 5 bases and J by 9 bases, with 7 bases of the junction left unmatched. This CDR3 comprises 14 residues. Per the germline V gene, CDR1 is SGHAT and CDR2 is FQDESV (reference sequence). In DNA, the CDR3 is TGTGCCAGCAGCCCCTCTCAGGGGGTTTCACCCCTCCACTTT. As protein: CASSPSQGVSPLHF.

The chain has TRBV7-2 and TRBJ2-3; D ambiguous. The CDR3 consists of 12 residues. Germline values: CDR1 SGHTA, CDR2 FQGNSA. V was clipped by 5 bases and J by 3 bases, with 6 bases between them. Here the CDR3 reads CASSPTTDTQYF. The CDR3 nucleotides are TGTGCCAGCAGCCCGACAACAGATACGCAGTATTTT.

The genes are TRBV5-1 and TRBJ1-1; possible D gene TRBD1, 6 bases. With 4 bases removed from V and 0 bases from J, the gap between germline ends came to 19 bases. The CDR3 is made up of 17 amino acids. Germline V gene sequence: CDR1 SGHRS, CDR2 YFSETQ. The CDR3, as DNA: TGCGCCAGCAGCCCCAGACGGGGGGCCGGAATGAACACTGAAGCTTTCTTT. Encoded protein: CASSPRRGAGMNTEAFF.

This clone was counted a single time. CDR3 bases: TGTGCCAGCAGTTTAATGAATGAGCAGTTCTTC. Its protein product is CASSLMNEQFF. The chain joins TRBV6-6 to TRBJ2-1, with D uncertain. The CDR3 length is 11 residues. V dropped 4 bases and J dropped 7 bases, with 5 bases sitting between them. Germline V lookup: CDR1 MNHNY, CDR2 SVGAGI (reference sequence).

V usage is TRBV19 and J usage is TRBJ2-5; D might be TRBD2 (6 bases). Germline lookup yields CDR1 LNHDA and CDR2 SQIVND (reference sequence). The CDR3 spans 15 residues. V was clipped by 5 bases and J by 2 bases, with 15 bases between them. The CDR3 nucleotides are TGTGCCAGTAGTTACGGGGGTACGGGACAAGAGACCCAGTACTTC. It codes for CASSYGGTGQETQYF.

The chain carries TRBV12-5 and TRBJ2-1; possible D gene TRBD2, 6 bases. The ends were cut back, 1 base at V and 5 bases at J, with 12 bases in the middle. There are 15 residues in the CDR3. Per the germline V gene, CDR1 is LGHNT and CDR2 is FRNRAP. The CDR3 DNA sequence: TGTGCTAGTGGTTTGGACCCGGACTACCACAATGAGCAGTTCTTC. As protein: CASGLDPDYHNEQFF.

As regards this clone: Additional DNA sequences in this sample encode the identical CDR3. This chain joins TRBV6-5 and TRBJ1-1; TRBD1 might be the D (5 bases). Germline CDR1 MNHEY, CDR2 SVGAGI. The germline V and J ends were trimmed by 8 bases and 2 bases, with 9 bases remaining between them. The CDR3 sequence is 12 residues long. In DNA form, the CDR3 reads TGTGCCAGCTCCCAGGGTAACACTGAAGCTTTCTTT. Encoded protein: CASSQGNTEAFF.

J is TRBJ2-7 and V is TRBV5-1; 7 bases match TRBD2. The V segment lost 2 bases and the J segment 0 bases; nucleotides outside the gene matches: 5. The CDR3 consists of 15 residues. Germline V lookup: CDR1 SGHRS, CDR2 YFSETQ. DNA of the CDR3: TGCGCCAGCAGCTTCGAGCGGGGTTTCTCCTACGAGCAGTACTTC. Its translation: CASSFERGFSYEQYF. The full variable domain, in which reference TRBV5-1 and TRBJ2-7 provide the parts outside the CDR3, is KAGVTQTPRYLIKTRGQQVTLSCSPISGHRSVSWYQQTPGQGLQFLFEYFSETQRNKGNFPGRFSGRQFSNSRSEMNVSTLELGDSALYLCASSFERGFSYEQYFGPGTRLTVT.

The chain links TRBV27 to TRBJ2-3; TRBD2 matches at 8 bases. The V gene's germline CDR1 is MNHEY and CDR2 SMNVEV (reference sequence). The CDR3 is 15 residues long. J gave up 3 bases and V 3 bases, and 5 bases lay outside the gene matches. The CDR3 DNA reads as TGTGCCAGCAGTTTCCGGCGGGGGGCGACAGATACGCAGTATTTT. Encoded protein: CASSFRRGATDTQYF.

The J gene is TRBJ2-1, the V gene TRBV20-1; 8 bases are a match to TRBD2. Trimming cost V 5 bases and J 10 bases; bases outside gene matches: 4. Germline assignment: CDR1 DFQATT and CDR2 SNEGSKA (reference sequence). This CDR3 is 11 amino acids long. This chain's CDR3 is CSALQRGEQFF. The DNA for the CDR3 is TGCAGTGCTTTGCAGCGGGGGGAGCAGTTCTTC.

This chain uses TRBV12-5 with TRBJ2-1; TRBD2 aligns across 9 bases. V gave up 5 bases and J gave up 6 bases; unmatched junction bases: 17. CDR1 and CDR2 from the germline V gene are LGHNT and FRNRAP. The CDR3 totals 18 residues. CDR3 DNA sequence: TGTGCTAGTGGTCAACTCCGAGATGGGCGGGGGGGCATCAATGAGCAGTTCTTC. Amino acids: CASGQLRDGRGGINEQFF.

As DNA, the CDR3 is TGTGCCAGCTCCGGGGGGGGCCGAGAGACCCAGTACTTC. It specifies CASSGGGRETQYF. The chain couples TRBV7-2 to TRBJ2-5; TRBD2 matches 8 bases. Germline CDR1 and CDR2: SGHTA and FQGNSA. CDR3 length: 13 amino acids. With V trimmed by 8 bases and J by 4 bases, 6 bases remained unmatched.

The CDR3 sequence: CASRRTGQLPTEAFF. The CDR3 DNA follows: TGTGCCAGCAGGCGGACAGGCCAGCTACCGACTGAAGCTTTCTTT. This rearrangement joins TRBV2 to TRBJ1-1; 7 nucleotides match TRBD1. Germline values: CDR1 SNHLY, CDR2 FYNNEI. The CDR3 is 15 amino acids. After removal of 6 bases from V and 5 bases from J, the junction contained 12 bases not matched to a gene.

The V call is TRBV2, the J call TRBJ2-3; TRBD2 aligns across 10 bases. The CDR3 sequence is 15 residues long. V lost 6 bases, J lost 1 base, and 4 bases stayed unmatched. CDR1 and CDR2 from the germline V gene are SNHLY and FYNNEI. The DNA for the CDR3 is TGTGCCAGCAGCGCAAGCGGGGGGGGCACAGATACGCAGTATTTT. The encoded protein is CASSASGGGTDTQYF. Drawing the rest from reference TRBV2 and TRBJ2-3, the complete variable domain is EPEVTQTPSHQVTQMGQEVILRCVPISNHLYFYWYRQILGQKVEFLVSFYNNEISEKSEIFDDQFSVERPDGSNFTLKIRSTKLEDSAMYFCASSASGGGTDTQYFGPGTRLTVL.

The chain carries TRBV16 and TRBJ1-5, with TRBD1 matching 7 bases. Germline-derived CDR1 and CDR2 are KGHSY and FQNENV. This CDR3 has 16 residues. The junction had 9 bases not matched to a gene; V was cut back by 0 bases and J by 7 bases. CDR3: CASSQSPTGKYQPQHF. The CDR3 coding sequence is TGTGCCAGCAGCCAATCACCGACAGGGAAATACCAGCCCCAGCATTTT.

The gene calls are TRBV9 and TRBJ2-3, with TRBD2 identical over 9 bases. The CDR3 contains 14 residues. The V and J ends lost 0 bases and 12 bases, in that order; junction bases with no gene match: 8. Germline V gene lookup returns CDR1 SGDLS and CDR2 YYNGEE. The CDR3 DNA sequence: TGTGCCAGCAGCGTAGTGGCGGGGGGGGCCCCTCAGTATTTT. Residues: CASSVVAGGAPQYF. Full variable domain (rest looked up from reference TRBV9 and TRBJ2-3): DSGVTQTPKHLITATGQRVTLRCSPRSGDLSVYWYQQSLDQGLQFLIQYYNGEERAKGNILERFSAQQFPDLHSELNLSSLELGDSALYFCASSVVAGGAPQYFGPGTRLTVL.

The CDR3 protein is CASSLNSYNEQFF. As DNA, the CDR3 is TGTGCCAGCAGCCTCAACAGTTACAATGAGCAGTTCTTC. V usage is TRBV7-9 and J usage is TRBJ2-1; D remains unclear. There are 13 residues in the CDR3. V lost 5 bases and J 4 bases, leaving 9 bases between the germline ends. Germline V gene data show CDR1 as SEHNR and CDR2 as FQNEAQ (reference sequence). Together with reference TRBV7-9 and TRBJ2-1, the CDR3 gives the full variable domain: DTGVSQNPRHKITKRGQNVTFRCDPISEHNRLYWYRQTLGQGPEFLTYFQNEAQLEKSRLLSDRFSAERPKGSFSTLEIQRTEQGDSAMYLCASSLNSYNEQFFGPGTRLTVL.

The rearrangement uses TRBV4-2 and TRBJ1-2; TRBD1 might be the D (6 bases). The CDR3 covers 14 residues. V dropped 5 bases and J dropped 5 bases, with 15 bases sitting between them. Germline V CDR1 and CDR2: LGHNA, YNFKEQ. The CDR3 nucleotides read TGTGCCAGCAGCGAGAGACAGGCTTCATATGGCTACACCTTC. This sequence encodes CASSERQASYGYTF.

J is TRBJ2-1 and V is TRBV19, with TRBD1 identical over 11 bases. This CDR3 is 16 amino acids long. The germline V gene has CDR1 LNHDA and CDR2 SQIVND (reference sequence). Germline trimming cut 5 bases from V and 6 bases from J; bases unmatched to any gene: 9. The CDR3 loop reads CASSGRTGGGINEQFF. CDR3 bases: TGTGCCAGTAGTGGCCGGACAGGGGGCGGAATCAATGAGCAGTTCTTC.

The chain carries TRBV18 and TRBJ2-3; D ambiguous. This CDR3 has 12 amino acids. Deletions cut 6 bases from V and 6 bases from J, with 10 bases between. CDR1 is KGHSH, CDR2 LQKENI, per germline. This CDR3 is CASSRLADTQYF. Written as DNA, the CDR3 is TGTGCCAGCTCGCGACTTGCCGATACGCAGTATTTT.